These 20 T cell receptor beta chains came from one sample sequenced in a study of vaccination effects on CD4 cells after COVID-19. These receptors lack a known antigen. Subsequent to roughly 9 days of culture, CD4+ T cells were isolated. The data were produced by immunoSEQ multiplex PCR, yet TCRdb's version contains in-frame clones alone and is incomplete. The sample lists under 60,000 clones; 55% to 75% were seen once. The material was CD4+ T cells from PBMCs cultured without peptide, obtained before COVID-19 vaccination. The receptors stem from a human donor who received a COVID-19 vaccine.

This clone was recorded a few times. V and J are TRBV27 and TRBJ1-3; TRBD1 is a possible D gene (5 bases). Trimming stripped 8 bases from V and 0 bases from J, with 8 bases between. Per the germline V gene, CDR1 is MNHEY and CDR2 is SMNVEV (reference sequence). This CDR3 has 13 amino acids. The CDR3 protein is CASGALSGNTIYF. For the CDR3, the DNA is TGTGCCAGCGGGGCCCTCTCTGGAAACACCATATATTTT.

The rearrangement links TRBV6-2 or TRBV6-3 to TRBJ1-5; D remains ambiguous. This CDR3 contains 13 residues. Trimming stripped 2 bases from V and 1 base from J, with 3 bases between. The germline gives CDR1 MNHEY, CDR2 SVGEGT. CDR3 bases: TGTGCCAGCAGTTACGACAGCAATCAGCCCCAGCATTTT. This encodes CASSYDSNQPQHF.

The chain links TRBV2 to TRBJ1-1, with 11 bases aligning to TRBD1. Germline V gene data show CDR1 as SNHLY and CDR2 as FYNNEI. The CDR3 loop spans 14 amino acids. The V segment lost 7 bases and the J segment 10 bases; nucleotides outside the gene matches: 11. The CDR3 here is CASNPRTGGGGAFF. CDR3 sequence (DNA): TGTGCCAGCAACCCCAGGACAGGGGGCGGCGGAGCTTTCTTT.

By frequency in the sample, this clone is medium-sized. The chain is built from TRBV11-2 and TRBJ1-3, with D unclear. V lost 0 bases, J lost 3 bases, and 3 bases lay in between. CDR3 length: 13 residues. Per the germline V gene, CDR1 is SGHAT and CDR2 is FQNNGV. The chain's CDR3 is CASSLESGNTIYF. The CDR3 DNA reads as TGTGCCAGCAGCTTAGAGAGTGGAAACACCATATATTTT. The whole variable domain, remainder taken from reference TRBV11-2 and TRBJ1-3, is EAGVAQSPRYKIIEKRQSVAFWCNPISGHATLYWYQQILGQGPKLLIQFQNNGVVDDSQLPKDRFSAERLKGVDSTLKIQPAKLEDSAVYLCASSLESGNTIYFGEGSWLTVV.

The genes are TRBV7-2 and TRBJ2-7, with 8 bases that match TRBD1. Germline loops: CDR1 SGHTA, CDR2 FQGNSA. V shed 4 bases, J shed 5 bases, and the junction held 4 bases outside the gene matches. The CDR3 runs to 13 residues. CDR3 nucleotide sequence: TGTGCCAGCAGCTGGACAGGGTTCAACGAGCAGTACTTC. Protein product: CASSWTGFNEQYF.

The rearrangement joins TRBV10-3 to TRBJ2-5, with 7 bases fitting TRBD1. V was pared by 2 bases and J by 8 bases, with 2 bases of the junction left unmatched. CDR1 ENHRY and CDR2 SYGVKD come from the germline V gene. The CDR3 is made up of 12 amino acids. CDR3 DNA sequence: TGTGCCATCAGTGAGACAGGGGTTACCCAGTACTTC. Its translation: CAISETGVTQYF.

This chain joins TRBV5-4 and TRBJ2-7; TRBD1 or TRBD2 may be the D gene (5 bases each). CDR3 length equals 12 residues. Deletions cut 5 bases from V and 3 bases from J, with 9 bases between. Germline V gene lookup returns CDR1 SGHNT and CDR2 YYREEE (reference sequence). The CDR3 region has the DNA TGTGCCAGCAGGAGGGACGGCTACGAGCAGTACTTC. Translating it yields CASRRDGYEQYF.

The V and J genes are TRBV28 and TRBJ2-7; 8 bases align to TRBD1. Germline CDR1 MDHEN, CDR2 SYDVKM. The junction had 10 bases not matched to a gene; V was cut back by 2 bases and J by 7 bases. The CDR3 sequence is 15 residues long. The CDR3 spells CASSLPDRGSCEQYF. As DNA, the CDR3 is TGTGCCAGCAGTTTACCCGACAGGGGTTCATGTGAGCAGTACTTC.

This sequence joins TRBV19 and TRBJ1-1; D is unclear. V was shortened by 3 bases and J by 11 bases, with 16 bases between the two germline ends. The CDR3 contains 13 residues. The V gene's germline CDR1 is LNHDA and CDR2 SQIVND (reference sequence). The CDR3 loop is CASSIPDSLEAFF. Here the CDR3 DNA reads TGTGCCAGTAGTATTCCCGACTCGCTGGAGGCTTTCTTT.

The rearrangement links TRBV6-5 to TRBJ2-3, with D uncertain. This CDR3 has 12 amino acids. V was shortened by 6 bases and J by 6 bases, with 10 bases between the two germline ends. Germline V gene sequence: CDR1 MNHEY, CDR2 SVGAGI. CDR3 nucleotide sequence: TGTGCCAGCAGCCCAGTCGGGGATACGCAGTATTTT. It specifies CASSPVGDTQYF.

The chain employs TRBV7-2 and TRBJ1-4; the D gene is possibly TRBD1 (6 bases). This CDR3 contains 15 residues. The V end was cut by 5 bases, the J end by 0 bases, with 10 bases between. Germline lookup yields CDR1 SGHTA and CDR2 FQGNSA. CDR3 sequence reads: CASSPQGSTNEKLFF. The CDR3 DNA sequence: TGTGCCAGCAGCCCCCAGGGGTCAACTAATGAAAAACTGTTTTTT.

The genes are TRBV4-3 and TRBJ1-1; no clear D. CDR1 is LGHNA, CDR2 YSLEER, per germline. V was trimmed by 0 bases and J by 7 bases, leaving 9 bases between them. This CDR3 has 13 residues. The CDR3 region has the DNA TGCGCCAGCAGCCAAGATCAGAGAAATGAAGCTTTCTTT. Its translation: CASSQDQRNEAFF.

This clone was detected a few times. This chain joins TRBV4-1 and TRBJ2-7, with TRBD1 matching 8 bases. CDR1 is MGHRA, CDR2 YSYEKL, per germline. V shed 3 bases and J 2 bases; nucleotides not matched to a gene: 6. The CDR3 consists of 15 residues. In DNA, the CDR3 is TGCGCCAGCAGCCAGATTCCGGGACAGGCCTACGAGCAGTACTTC. It translates to CASSQIPGQAYEQYF.

The V gene is TRBV6-1, the J gene TRBJ2-1; the D call may be TRBD1 or TRBD2 (5 bases each). Germline V lookup: CDR1 MNHNS, CDR2 SASEGT. There are 15 residues in the CDR3. The ends were cut back, 2 bases at V and 7 bases at J, with 15 bases in the middle. Here the CDR3 reads CASSERGEVRNEQFF. CDR3 bases: TGTGCCAGCAGTGAAAGGGGAGAAGTACGGAATGAGCAGTTCTTC.

This clone has more than one count but fewer than ten. The V gene is TRBV5-5, the J gene TRBJ2-7; 7 positions agree with TRBD1. This CDR3 has 14 residues. The J segment lost 2 bases and the V segment lost 4 bases, leaving 6 bases of the junction unmatched. Germline assignment: CDR1 SGHKS and CDR2 YYEKEE (reference sequence). CDR3 coding DNA: TGTGCCAGCAGCAGACAACAGGGGCCCTACGAGCAGTACTTC. This codes for CASSRQQGPYEQYF.

This clone was picked up a small number of times. The chain uses TRBV4-1 and TRBJ2-3; tentatively, D is TRBD1 (6 bases). Germline values: CDR1 MGHRA, CDR2 YSYEKL. CDR3 size: 16 residues. V lost 1 base, J lost 5 bases, and 16 bases lay in between. The CDR3 DNA is TGCGCCAGCAGCCAAGGCTCAGGGGTTCTGGGAGATACGCAGTATTTT. Protein sequence: CASSQGSGVLGDTQYF.

This rearrangement joins TRBV30 to TRBJ2-7; tentatively, D is TRBD1 (6 bases). The CDR3 is 15 amino acids. The ends were cut back, 1 base at V and 0 bases at J, with 13 bases in the middle. Per germline, CDR1 GTSNPN and CDR2 SVGIG (reference sequence). CDR3 loop: CAWSGIWTDSYEQYF. As DNA, the CDR3 is TGTGCCTGGAGTGGGATTTGGACAGACTCCTACGAGCAGTACTTC.

V and J are TRBV12-5 and TRBJ2-2, with 14 bases matching TRBD2. V was pared by 7 bases and J by 3 bases, with 16 bases of the junction left unmatched. Per germline, CDR1 LGHNT and CDR2 FRNRAP. The CDR3 runs to 20 residues. CDR3 in amino acids: CASADRLAGGPGRYTGELFF. The DNA of the CDR3 is TGTGCTAGTGCCGATAGACTAGCGGGGGGGCCCGGTCGCTACACCGGGGAGCTGTTTTTT.

The J gene is TRBJ2-3, the V gene TRBV5-6, with D maybe TRBD1 (6 bases). Germline loops: CDR1 SGHDT, CDR2 YYEEEE. The CDR3 has 14 residues. The ends were cut back, 4 bases at V and 3 bases at J, with 12 bases in the middle. Written as DNA, the CDR3 is TGTGCCAGCAGCCCGGACAGATGGACAGATACGCAGTATTTT. Its translation: CASSPDRWTDTQYF.

V is TRBV28 and J is TRBJ1-5; weak D call: TRBD1 (6 bases). V lost 5 bases and J 1 base, leaving 12 bases between the germline ends. The germline CDR1 and CDR2 sequences are MDHEN and SYDVKM. The CDR3 totals 15 residues. The CDR3 sequence is CASSTLTGSNQPQHF. In DNA form, the CDR3 reads TGTGCCAGCAGTACCCTAACAGGGAGCAATCAGCCCCAGCATTTT.